Presented here are 23 T cell receptor beta chains from one specimen sequenced in a study of regulatory T cells in long-lasting Graves disease. Time point meaning: newly diagnosed GD, antithyroid drugs for less than 3 months. PBMC RNA served as the TCR library source. Libraries of TCR beta came from iRepertoire HTBI primers plus Arm-PCR of CDR3 regions. MiXCR, applied by TCRdb to the multiplex PCR reads, yields one record per CDR3 protein. There are 550,000 to 600,000 distinct CDR3 sequences in the sample; roughly 15% occur only once, and about 11% lies in the top ten. The data also belong to a second study, concerning T cells in Graves' hyperthyroidism and ophthalmopathy.

This material consisted of peripheral blood mononuclear cells (PBMCs), taken at new diagnosis, from a patient treated with antithyroid drugs. Source of these receptors: a man aged 18 to 29 with Graves disease.

This clonotype turned up a few times. This chain joins TRBV5-1 and TRBJ2-5; D remains ambiguous. Germline CDR1 reads SGHRS; CDR2 reads YFSETQ. The CDR3 spans 14 residues. V lost 0 bases and J 1 base, leaving 7 bases between the germline ends. The CDR3 coding sequence is TGCGCCAGCAGCTTGGTCGGCTTCCAAGAGACCCAGTACTTC. This codes for CASSLVGFQETQYF.

The J gene is TRBJ1-2, the V gene TRBV7-9; D perhaps matches TRBD1 (5 bases). Trimming pared 5 bases from V and 5 bases from J, leaving 21 bases between. Germline V gene sequence: CDR1 SEHNR, CDR2 FQNEAQ (reference sequence). The CDR3 spans 16 residues. For the CDR3, the DNA is TGTGCCAGCAGCGCCTCCGGGACTCCCACGGGGTATGGCTACACCTTC. Its protein is CASSASGTPTGYGYTF.

This clonotype was detected a few times. The V call is TRBV20-1, the J call TRBJ2-5, with D possibly being TRBD2 (6 bases). The germline V gene encodes CDR1 DFQATT and CDR2 SNEGSKA (reference sequence). Trimming shortened V by 3 bases and J by 2 bases, and 16 bases separated the two germline ends. This CDR3 region has 15 residues. CDR3 in DNA: TGCAGTGCTAGGATCTCATGGCGGGATCAAGAGACCCAGTACTTC. Protein sequence: CSARISWRDQETQYF.

Only a few counts were recorded for this clonotype. The rearrangement links TRBV27 to TRBJ2-7; possible D gene TRBD2, 6 bases. V was shortened by 5 bases and J by 0 bases, with 14 bases between the two germline ends. This CDR3 is 15 amino acids long. The germline CDR1 and CDR2 sequences are MNHEY and SMNVEV (reference sequence). CDR3 residues: CASSTAGRNSYEQYF. Written as DNA, the CDR3 is TGTGCCAGCAGTACGGCGGGGAGAAACTCCTACGAGCAGTACTTC.

This clonotype was observed many times. This chain joins TRBV18 and TRBJ2-1; 7 bases line up with TRBD2. The CDR3 sequence is 14 residues long. V lost 3 bases and J lost 7; bases outside the gene matches: 6. CDR1 is KGHSH and CDR2 is LQKENI in the germline V gene. The CDR3 bases are TGTGCCAGCTCACCGGGCGGGGGACCGAATGAGCAGTTCTTC. It yields the protein CASSPGGGPNEQFF.

This clonotype was observed at least ten times. The genes are TRBV20-1 and TRBJ2-7; 8 bases are shared with TRBD2. The CDR3 sequence is 17 residues long. The V gene's germline CDR1 is DFQATT and CDR2 SNEGSKA (reference sequence). V lost 0 bases, J lost 6 bases, and 16 bases stayed unmatched. CDR3 residues: CSARDRILGGAQAEQYF. The CDR3, as DNA: TGCAGTGCTAGAGATCGCATTCTCGGGGGGGCGCAGGCCGAGCAGTACTTC.

This clonotype was counted between two and nine times. The chain recombines TRBV27 with TRBJ2-1; 9 nucleotides match TRBD1. Per germline, CDR1 MNHEY and CDR2 SMNVEV (reference sequence). This CDR3 has 15 amino acids. V lost 6 bases and J lost 7; bases outside the gene matches: 10. This chain's CDR3 is CASSSKTGGRNEQFF. The CDR3 region has the DNA TGTGCCAGCAGCTCTAAGACAGGGGGTAGGAATGAGCAGTTCTTC.

This clonotype was seen at least ten times. V and J are TRBV27 and TRBJ2-7; TRBD2 might be the D (6 bases). The CDR3 consists of 15 residues. Germline V CDR1 and CDR2: MNHEY, SMNVEV (reference sequence). V lost 3 bases and J lost 5, with 17 bases in between. CDR3 residues: CASSFSPGTSHEQYF. Here the CDR3 DNA reads TGTGCCAGCAGTTTCTCCCCCGGGACTTCCCACGAGCAGTACTTC.

This clonotype was counted ten times or more. The V call is TRBV12-3 or TRBV12-4, the J call TRBJ2-1, with TRBD2 identical over 10 bases. The CDR3 sequence is 17 residues long. The ends lost 6 bases at V and 3 bases at J; junction bases unmatched: 11. DNA for the CDR3: TGTGCCAGCAGCCCTCCTTTAGCGGGAGGCCTCTACAATGAGCAGTTCTTC. It is translated as CASSPPLAGGLYNEQFF.

This clonotype was recorded many times. This chain joins TRBV6-5 and TRBJ2-7; 9 nucleotides agree with TRBD1. Germline assignment: CDR1 MNHEY and CDR2 SVGAGI. Trimming cost V 0 bases and J 2 bases; bases outside gene matches: 2. The length of the CDR3 is 15 residues. The CDR3 DNA reads as TGTGCCAGCAGTTACTCAGGGACAGGGACCTACGAGCAGTACTTC. It is translated as CASSYSGTGTYEQYF.

Only a few counts were recorded for this clonotype. The genes are TRBV20-1 and TRBJ2-3; 13 positions agree with TRBD2. The J call is doubtful: the DNA matches TRBJ2-1 better. The CDR3 loop spans 12 amino acids. Germline-derived CDR1 and CDR2 are DFQATT and SNEGSKA (reference sequence). The CDR3 spells CSATRTSGGQFF. DNA for the CDR3: TGCAGTGCTACTCGGACTAGCGGGGGGCAGTTCTTC.

This clonotype was found many times. The chain combines TRBV2 with TRBJ1-5; D is perhaps TRBD1 (6 bases). CDR3 size: 15 residues. Germline lookup yields CDR1 SNHLY and CDR2 FYNNEI. Trimming stripped 4 bases from V and 4 bases from J, with 14 bases between. CDR3: CASSVFGQSNQPQHF. CDR3 in DNA: TGTGCCAGCAGTGTATTCGGACAGTCTAATCAGCCCCAGCATTTT.

This chain joins TRBV4-1 and TRBJ2-5; TRBD2 agrees at 9 bases. The V and J ends lost 1 base and 1 base, in that order; junction bases with no gene match: 4. The CDR3 length is 16 residues. Looked up from germline, CDR1 is MGHRA and CDR2 is YSYEKL. CDR3: CASSQALAGLQETQYF. The DNA of the CDR3 is TGCGCCAGCAGCCAAGCCCTAGCGGGGCTCCAAGAGACCCAGTACTTC.

The chain combines TRBV9 with TRBJ2-5, with TRBD2 matching 11 bases. Trimming cost V 4 bases and J 5 bases; bases outside gene matches: 13. The CDR3 consists of 17 residues. In germline, CDR1 is SGDLS, CDR2 YYNGEE. CDR3 amino acids: CASSRGEVAGGSETQYF. CDR3 nucleotide sequence: TGTGCCAGCAGCCGGGGTGAGGTAGCGGGAGGGTCCGAGACCCAGTACTTC.

This clonotype has only a few counts. The chain employs TRBV6-1 and TRBJ2-1, with D unclear. From germline, CDR1 is MNHNS and CDR2 SASEGT. The CDR3 has 12 residues. With 0 bases removed from V and 10 bases from J, the gap between germline ends came to 7 bases. As DNA, the CDR3 is TGTGCCAGCAGTGAAGCTAGACCAGAGCAGTTCTTC. It codes for CASSEARPEQFF.

This clonotype was recorded a few times. The V gene is TRBV20-1, the J gene TRBJ2-3, with TRBD2 identical over 8 bases. The V gene end was trimmed by 3 bases and the J gene end by 3 bases; junction bases not matched to a gene: 20. Germline V gene sequence: CDR1 DFQATT, CDR2 SNEGSKA (reference sequence). This CDR3 is 19 amino acids long. This CDR3 is CSARVFGRVTRGVTDTQYF. The DNA of the CDR3 is TGCAGTGCTAGGGTTTTCGGGAGGGTAACCCGGGGGGTTACAGATACGCAGTATTTT.

Ten or more counts support this clonotype. This chain joins TRBV29-1 and TRBJ1-1; D is undetermined. Trimming took 7 bases from V and 4 from J, leaving 13 bases between them. This CDR3 is built from 12 residues. Germline loops: CDR1 SQVTM, CDR2 ANQGSEA. Written as DNA, the CDR3 is TGCAGCGGCATCCTTGGGCCCACTGAAGCTTTCTTT. It yields the protein CSGILGPTEAFF.

This clonotype was detected ten times or more. The genes are TRBV20-1 and TRBJ2-1; perhaps TRBD1 as D (5 bases). The CDR3 is 15 amino acids. Germline loops: CDR1 DFQATT, CDR2 SNEGSKA (reference sequence). V lost 3 bases and J 0 bases, leaving 12 bases between the germline ends. This CDR3 is CSASQGKSSYNEQFF. CDR3 nucleotides: TGCAGTGCTAGTCAGGGCAAGAGCTCCTACAATGAGCAGTTCTTC.

This chain joins TRBV4-1 and TRBJ1-5; a possible D gene is TRBD1 (5 bases). Germline-derived CDR1 and CDR2 are MGHRA and YSYEKL. Trimming left V 0 bases short and J 3 bases short, with 6 bases between. The CDR3 runs to 14 residues. CDR3 residues: CASSQEGLNQPQHF. For the CDR3, the DNA is TGCGCCAGCAGCCAAGAGGGACTCAATCAGCCCCAGCATTTT.

As concerns this clonotype: This is likely an artifact of a read error, given a far larger clone one base away. This chain links TRBV28 with TRBJ2-1, with TRBD1 matching over 7 bases. The CDR3 runs 15 residues. The junction had 13 bases not matched to a gene; V was cut back by 1 base and J by 13 bases. Germline V gene lookup returns CDR1 MDHEN and CDR2 SYDVKM. The CDR3 nucleotides read TGTGCCAGCAGTTTATATCAGGGGACAGAAGAGACCCAGTTCTTC. Amino acid sequence: CASSLYQGTEETQFF.

This chain links TRBV28 with TRBJ2-7, with TRBD2 matching 9 bases. CDR1 is MDHEN and CDR2 is SYDVKM in the germline V gene. The CDR3 is made up of 15 amino acids. J gave up 2 bases and V 3 bases, and 5 bases lay outside the gene matches. CDR3 DNA: TGTGCCAGCAGTTTTGTTAGCGGGGGACCCTACGAGCAGTACTTC. Translation: CASSFVSGGPYEQYF.

The chain employs TRBV7-9 and TRBJ2-2, with a weak D call TRBD2 (6 bases). The CDR3 is made up of 14 amino acids. V dropped 5 bases and J dropped 6 bases, with 13 bases sitting between them. Germline V gives CDR1 SEHNR, CDR2 FQNEAQ (reference sequence). Written as DNA, the CDR3 is TGTGCCAGCAGCCCAGGGACTTCTGCCGGGGAGCTGTTTTTT. Amino acid sequence: CASSPGTSAGELFF.

The V gene is TRBV6-5, the J gene TRBJ2-6, with D maybe TRBD1 (5 bases). V was cut by 2 bases and J by 0 bases, with 11 bases left in between. This CDR3 has 17 amino acids. The V gene's germline CDR1 is MNHEY and CDR2 SVGAGI. In DNA, the CDR3 is TGTGCCAGCAGTTACGACAGTCGATACTCTGGGGCCAACGTCCTGACTTTC. Its protein is CASSYDSRYSGANVLTF.